A single sample is the source of the 2 T cell receptor beta chains below, sequenced in a study of cytomegalovirus exposure and HLA in healthy donors. Vbeta (60) and Jbeta (13) primers were used in the PCR. The method was immunoSEQ multiplex PCR; TCRdb's version includes in-frame clones alone and lacks a portion of them. The profile shows 100,000 to 150,000 clones, 76% of them singletons. The sequencing sample was made of PBMCs. The source is a man in his forties or fifties in good health and CMV-seronegative.

The chain joins TRBV9 to TRBJ2-2; TRBD1 agrees at 7 bases. The CDR3 spans 13 residues. CDR1 is SGDLS, CDR2 YYNGEE, per germline. Trimming cost V 3 bases and J 5 bases; bases outside gene matches: 1. Here the CDR3 reads CASSGGQTGELFF. The CDR3 nucleotides read TGTGCCAGCAGCGGGGGACAGACCGGGGAGCTGTTTTTT. The full variable domain, with the rest looked up from reference TRBV9 and TRBJ2-2, is DSGVTQTPKHLITATGQRVTLRCSPRSGDLSVYWYQQSLDQGLQFLIQYYNGEERAKGNILERFSAQQFPDLHSELNLSSLELGDSALYFCASSGGQTGELFFGEGSRLTVL.

This clone occurred a few times. J is TRBJ1-6 and V is TRBV19; D remains unclear. V lost 7 bases and J 10 bases, leaving 14 bases between the germline ends. The CDR3 sequence is 13 residues long. Germline V gene sequence: CDR1 LNHDA, CDR2 SQIVND (reference sequence). Written as DNA, the CDR3 is TGTGCCAGTACTCGGGATTACGGGTCACCCCTCCACTTT. It encodes CASTRDYGSPLHF. The entire variable domain, with the rest obtained from reference TRBV19 and TRBJ1-6, is as follows: DGGITQSPKYLFRKEGQNVTLSCEQNLNHDAMYWYRQDPGQGLRLIYYSQIVNDFQKGDIAEGYSVSREKKESFPLTVTSAQKNPTAFYLCASTRDYGSPLHFGNGTRLTVT.